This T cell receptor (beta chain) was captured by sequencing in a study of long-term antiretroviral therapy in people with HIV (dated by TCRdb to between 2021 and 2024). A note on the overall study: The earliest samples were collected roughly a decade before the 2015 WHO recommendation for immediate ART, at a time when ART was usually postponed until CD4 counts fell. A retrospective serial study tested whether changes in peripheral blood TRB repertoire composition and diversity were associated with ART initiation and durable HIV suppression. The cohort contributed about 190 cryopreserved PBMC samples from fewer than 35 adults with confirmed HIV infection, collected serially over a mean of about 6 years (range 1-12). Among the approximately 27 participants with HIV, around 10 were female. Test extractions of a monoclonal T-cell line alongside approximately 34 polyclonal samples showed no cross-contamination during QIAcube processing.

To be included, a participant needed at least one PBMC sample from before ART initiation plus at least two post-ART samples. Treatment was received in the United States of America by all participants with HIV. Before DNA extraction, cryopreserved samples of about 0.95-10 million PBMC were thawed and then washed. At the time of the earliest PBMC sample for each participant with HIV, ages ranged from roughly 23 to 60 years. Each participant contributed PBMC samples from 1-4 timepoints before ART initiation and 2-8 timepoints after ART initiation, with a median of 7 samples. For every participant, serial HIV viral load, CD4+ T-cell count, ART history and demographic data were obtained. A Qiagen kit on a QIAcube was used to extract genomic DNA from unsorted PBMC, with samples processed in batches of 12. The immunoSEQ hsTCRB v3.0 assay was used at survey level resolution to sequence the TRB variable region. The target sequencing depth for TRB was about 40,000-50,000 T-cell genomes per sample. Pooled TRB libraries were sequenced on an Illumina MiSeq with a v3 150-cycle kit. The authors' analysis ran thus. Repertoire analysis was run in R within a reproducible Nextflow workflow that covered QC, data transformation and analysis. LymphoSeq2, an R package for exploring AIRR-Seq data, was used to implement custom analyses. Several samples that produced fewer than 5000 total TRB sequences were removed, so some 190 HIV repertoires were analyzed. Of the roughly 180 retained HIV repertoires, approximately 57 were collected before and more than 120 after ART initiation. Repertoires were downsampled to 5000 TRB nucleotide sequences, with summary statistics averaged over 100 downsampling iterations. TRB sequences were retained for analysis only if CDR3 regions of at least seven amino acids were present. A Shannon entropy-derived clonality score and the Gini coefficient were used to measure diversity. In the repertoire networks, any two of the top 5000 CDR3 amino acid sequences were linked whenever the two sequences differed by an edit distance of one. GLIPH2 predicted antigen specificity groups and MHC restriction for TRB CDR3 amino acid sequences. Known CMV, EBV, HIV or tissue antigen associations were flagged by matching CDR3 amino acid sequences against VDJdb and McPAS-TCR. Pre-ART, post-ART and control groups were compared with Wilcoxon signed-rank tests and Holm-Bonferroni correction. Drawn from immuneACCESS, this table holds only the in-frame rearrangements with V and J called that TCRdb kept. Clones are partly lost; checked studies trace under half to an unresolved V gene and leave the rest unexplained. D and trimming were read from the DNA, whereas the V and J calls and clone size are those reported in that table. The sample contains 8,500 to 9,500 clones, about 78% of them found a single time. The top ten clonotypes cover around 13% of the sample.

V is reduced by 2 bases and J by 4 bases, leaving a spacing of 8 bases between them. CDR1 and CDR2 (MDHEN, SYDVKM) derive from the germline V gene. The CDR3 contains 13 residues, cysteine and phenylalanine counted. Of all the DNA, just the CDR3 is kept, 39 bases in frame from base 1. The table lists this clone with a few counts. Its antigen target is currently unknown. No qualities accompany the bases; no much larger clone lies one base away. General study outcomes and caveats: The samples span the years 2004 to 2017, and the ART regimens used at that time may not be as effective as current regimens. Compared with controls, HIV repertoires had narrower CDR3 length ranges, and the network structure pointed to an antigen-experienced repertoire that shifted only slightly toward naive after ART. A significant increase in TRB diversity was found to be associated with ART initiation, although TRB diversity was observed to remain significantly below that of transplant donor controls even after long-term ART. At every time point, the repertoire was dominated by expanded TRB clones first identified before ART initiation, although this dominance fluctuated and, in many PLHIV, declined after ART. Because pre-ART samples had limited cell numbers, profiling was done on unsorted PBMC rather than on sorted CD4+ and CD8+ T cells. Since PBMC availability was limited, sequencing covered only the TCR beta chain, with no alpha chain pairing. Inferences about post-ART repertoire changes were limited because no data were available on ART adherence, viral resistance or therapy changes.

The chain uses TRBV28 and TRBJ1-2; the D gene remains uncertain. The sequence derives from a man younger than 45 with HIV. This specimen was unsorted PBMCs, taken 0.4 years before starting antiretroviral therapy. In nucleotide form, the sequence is TGTGCCAGCAGTTTAAATTACGCCTATGGCTACACCTTC. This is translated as CASSLNYAYGYTF.